The T cell receptor (beta chain) described here comes from a study of T-cell reconstitution after alpha-beta-depleted transplantation in children. The authors prepared the TCRbeta library with unique molecular identifiers. One entry per CDR3 protein, called by TCRdb with MiXCR from the PCR reads. The data hold 500,000 or so distinct CDR3 sequences, with roughly 33% observed a single time. V was cut by 3 bases and J by 4 bases, with 6 bases left in between. Germline V gene data show CDR1 as LGHNT and CDR2 as FRNRAP. The CDR3 contains 12 residues. The TCR sequence derives from a human donor who donated a stem cell graft to a child with aplastic anemia. The rearrangement uses TRBV12-5 and TRBJ1-1; D is unclear. Sequences were derived from PBMCs from the stem cell graft donor, sampled from the stem cell graft. The CDR3 DNA reads as TGTGCTAGTGGTTTCGGGTTCACTGAAGCTTTCTTT. Protein: CASGFGFTEAFF.